The T cell receptor beta chain described here comes from a study of CD8 T cells in ankylosing spondylitis. As regards this clonotype: The target antigen is unknown. Being one base from a much bigger clone, this may be a read error.

TCRdb processed the 5' RACE reads anew with MiXCR; each CDR3 protein has one entry. The sample lists approximately 240,000 distinct CDR3 sequences; more than 9% were seen once. Study-level points and caveats: Previously reported in reactive arthritis synovial fluid and blood were some of the motif variants. A TCR beta motif of fewer than ten highly homologous variants seemed to mark ankylosing spondylitis blood.

This CDR3 comprises 15 residues. V dropped 7 bases and J dropped 9 bases, with 22 bases sitting between them. The germline V gene encodes CDR1 SGHAT and CDR2 FQNNGV. Sample: blood, either unsorted or a sorted T cell fraction (not recorded which). The sequence was obtained from a male donor with ankylosing spondylitis or in good health (not recorded which). The chain combines TRBV11-2 with TRBJ2-1; D tentatively fits TRBD1 or TRBD2 (5 bases each). DNA for the CDR3: TGTGCCAGCACCTGCCGGGGCTACGAAGTGGGTGAGCAGTTCTTC. Amino acid sequence: CASTCRGYEVGEQFF.